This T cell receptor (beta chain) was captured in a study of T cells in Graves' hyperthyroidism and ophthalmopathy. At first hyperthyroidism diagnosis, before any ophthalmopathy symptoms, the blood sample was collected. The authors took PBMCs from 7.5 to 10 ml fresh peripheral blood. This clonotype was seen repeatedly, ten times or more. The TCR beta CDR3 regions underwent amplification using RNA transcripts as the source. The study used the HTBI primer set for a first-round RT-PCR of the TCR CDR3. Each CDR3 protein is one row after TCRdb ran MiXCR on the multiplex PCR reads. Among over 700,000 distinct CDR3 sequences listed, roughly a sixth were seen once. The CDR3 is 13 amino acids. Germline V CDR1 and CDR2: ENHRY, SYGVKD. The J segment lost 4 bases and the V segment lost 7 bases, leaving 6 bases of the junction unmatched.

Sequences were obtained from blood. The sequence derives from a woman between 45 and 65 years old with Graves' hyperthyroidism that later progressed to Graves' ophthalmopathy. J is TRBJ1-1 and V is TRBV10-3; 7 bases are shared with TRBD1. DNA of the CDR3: TGTGCCATCAACGACAGGGAGGTCACTGAAGCTTTCTTT. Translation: CAINDREVTEAFF.